This T cell receptor (beta chain) was recovered during a study of regulatory and conventional T cells in RAG deficiency. Study outcomes and limitations: Sorted Omenn CD25-high CD127-low cells may not be bona fide Tregs. Control T-cell subsets had markedly higher Shannon entropy and lower Simpson indices than RAG-deficient patients. Omenn syndrome and CID/AS patients had roughly 92-fold fewer unique Treg TCR beta sequences, versus roughly 10-fold elsewhere.

Per germline, CDR1 MGHRA and CDR2 YSYEKL. Trimming took off 1 base at V and 5 bases at J, with 9 bases between the two ends. The CDR3 runs 14 residues. Some clones are missing from TCRdb's copy, which holds only in-frame ones; the method was immunoSEQ multiplex PCR. This sample yields roughly 32,000 clones, of which roughly 96% are seen a single time; 0.35% belongs to the top ten. Details on this clone: Its antigen is as yet unknown.

Conventional CD4+ T cells were sorted from blood as CD25-low CD127-high cells. This sample also belongs to another study, concerning regulatory T cells. As that report states: The primer mix had 52 TRBV and 13 TRBJ primers. In patients, unique TRB V-J pairs were restricted and V/J usage skewed, especially in Tregs.

The J gene is TRBJ2-1, the V gene TRBV4-1; no definite D call. The sequencing input was CD25- CD4+ T cells sorted from blood. This receptor was identified in a human donor in good health. CDR3 nucleotide sequence: TGCGCCAGCAGCCAAGTTAACAGAAACAATGAGCAGTTCTTC. It translates to CASSQVNRNNEQFF.